The TCR beta chain described here comes from a study of beta chain features in type 1 diabetes. Study-level results: Type 1 diabetes patients had moderately but significantly shorter TCRB CDR3s in all four CD4+ subsets. PCR might show a preference for shorter templates, equally across patients and controls.

Notes on this clone: What it binds is unknown.

The germline CDR1 and CDR2 sequences are SGHTA and FQGNSA. V was trimmed by 0 bases and J by 1 base, leaving 9 bases between them. This CDR3 region has 15 residues. All of the isolated RNA was reverse transcribed, so expressed TCRB transcripts were sequenced. Generated by immunoSEQ multiplex PCR, the TCRdb table keeps only in-frame clones and is missing some. Of about 150,000 clones listed, 7.8% are singletons. The sequenced sample consisted of central memory CD4+ T cells from blood. This clonotype was obtained from a woman aged 40 to 55 with type 1 diabetes. The chain is built from TRBV7-2 and TRBJ1-1; D not resolved. CDR3 residues: CASSLASAANTEAFF. The CDR3 DNA reads TGTGCCAGCAGCTTAGCGTCGGCGGCGAACACTGAAGCTTTCTTT.